These T cell receptor beta chains were read from a single sample in a study of blood T cells in healthy people across ages. TCRdb reprocessed the 5' RACE reads with MiXCR, giving one entry per CDR3 protein. This table has some 760,000 distinct CDR3 sequences, roughly 25% appearing once. The same specimen was also included in a second study, on T cells of mothers and their children.

Sequenced sample: blood. The receptors originated from a boy between 5 and 17 years old in good health. CDR3s include the opening cysteine and the closing phenylalanine or tryptophan. The D gene is left open where the match is weak. Not every row has a clone size; where given, it reads once, few, many or a size class.

J | size | length | V | D | CDR3 | DNA
TRBJ2-1 | few | 13 | TRBV11-2 | - | CASSLDRAPEQFF | TGTGCCAGCAGCTTAGATCGTGCGCCTGAGCAGTTCTTC
TRBJ2-1 | - | 13 | TRBV12-5 | - | CASAASAYNEQFF | TGTGCTAGTGCGGCTAGCGCGTACAATGAGCAGTTCTTC
TRBJ2-1 | few | 14 | TRBV6-6 | TRBD2 | CASRLLAGYNEQFF | TGTGCCAGCAGGCTATTAGCGGGTTACAATGAGCAGTTCTTC
TRBJ2-7 | - | 13 | TRBV20-1 | - | CSARTGGDNRQYF | TGCAGTGCTAGAACCGGGGGCGATAACCGGCAGTACTTC
TRBJ2-7 | - | 13 | TRBV28 | - | CASSPPYAYEQYF | TGTGCCAGCAGTCCTCCCTACGCCTACGAGCAGTACTTC
TRBJ1-1 | few | 17 | TRBV2 | TRBD1 | CASSEATGGLGNTEAFF | TGTGCCAGCAGTGAAGCGACAGGGGGCCTAGGGAACACTGAAGCTTTCTTT
TRBJ2-7 | - | 14 | TRBV29-1 | TRBD1 | CSVVYRDRDYEQYF | TGCAGCGTTGTATACCGGGACAGGGACTACGAGCAGTACTTC
TRBJ1-2 | few | 13 | TRBV7-9 | - | CASSLARVDGYTF | TGTGCCAGCAGCTTAGCCAGGGTAGATGGCTACACCTTC
TRBJ1-2 | - | 14 | TRBV2 | TRBD1 | CASSDKGATHGYTF | TGTGCCAGCAGTGACAAGGGGGCGACCCACGGCTACACCTTC
TRBJ1-2 | - | 16 | TRBV6-1 | - | CASSDPGGVGSYGYTF | TGTGCCAGCAGTGACCCCGGCGGGGTGGGGTCCTATGGCTACACCTTC
TRBJ2-1 | few | 16 | TRBV20-1 | TRBD2 | CSARRQTSGRYNEQFF | TGCAGTGCCAGGCGCCAGACTAGCGGGAGGTACAATGAGCAGTTCTTC
TRBJ2-5 | - | 14 | TRBV7-8 | - | CASSLIQVRETQYF | TGTGCCAGCAGCTTAATTCAGGTTCGAGAGACCCAGTACTTC
TRBJ2-1 | - | 14 | TRBV7-9 | - | CASSSRGLYNEQFF | TGTGCCAGCAGTTCCCGGGGCTTATACAATGAGCAGTTCTTC
TRBJ2-7 | - | 14 | TRBV21-1 | - | CASSRWPSGYEQYF | TGTGCCAGCAGCAGGTGGCCCAGCGGATACGAGCAGTACTTC
TRBJ2-5 | - | 14 | TRBV5-5 | - | CASSFASQVETQYF | TGTGCCAGCAGCTTTGCTTCTCAGGTGGAGACCCAGTACTTC
TRBJ2-2 | few | 19 | TRBV4-3 | - | CASSHHGGTWTGVAGELFF | TGCGCCAGCAGCCACCACGGAGGGACCTGGACTGGAGTGGCCGGGGAGCTGTTTTTT
TRBJ1-1 | few | 14 | TRBV6-2/TRBV6-3 | TRBD1 | CASSDRTGATEAFF | TGTGCCAGCAGTGACCGGACAGGGGCTACTGAAGCTTTCTTT
TRBJ2-1 | - | 17 | TRBV7-9 | - | CASSPPWTMSSYNEQFF | TGTGCCAGCAGCCCCCCATGGACTATGAGCTCCTACAATGAGCAGTTCTTC
TRBJ2-5 | once | 15 | TRBV27 | TRBD1 | CASSPRGTGQETQYF | TGTGCCAGCAGTCCGCGGGGGACAGGGCAAGAGACCCAGTACTTC
TRBJ2-3 | - | 12 | TRBV20-1 | - | CSATDITDTQYF | TGCAGTGCAACGGACATCACAGATACGCAGTATTTT
TRBJ2-7 | few | 15 | TRBV20-1 | TRBD2 | CSAPTLTSGDYEQYF | TGCAGTGCTCCTACCTTGACTAGCGGGGACTACGAGCAGTACTTC
TRBJ2-6 | few | 17 | TRBV9 | TRBD1 | CASSEGQGHSGANVLTF | TGTGCCAGCAGCGAGGGACAGGGACACTCTGGGGCCAACGTCCTGACTTTC
TRBJ2-5 | - | 16 | TRBV9 | - | CASSVSQGTGEETQYF | TGTGCCAGCAGCGTTTCTCAGGGTACCGGAGAAGAGACCCAGTACTTC
TRBJ2-5 | few | 15 | TRBV4-3 | TRBD1 | CASSLYRGVQETQYF | TGCGCCAGCAGCCTATACAGGGGCGTTCAAGAGACCCAGTACTTC
TRBJ1-2 | few | 14 | TRBV4-1 | - | CASSQRLGIYGYTF | TGCGCCAGCAGCCAAAGACTAGGAATTTATGGCTACACCTTC
TRBJ2-1 | - | 16 | TRBV29-1 | TRBD2 | CSVEDRGTSGRREQFF | TGCAGCGTTGAAGATCGAGGGACTAGCGGGAGACGTGAGCAGTTCTTC
TRBJ2-7 | - | 13 | TRBV2 | - | CAGAGTVSHEQYF | TGTGCAGGCGCGGGGACAGTTTCCCACGAGCAGTACTTC
TRBJ2-5 | few | 14 | TRBV5-5 | - | CASSLRQQQETQYF | TGTGCCAGCAGCTTGAGGCAGCAACAAGAGACCCAGTACTTC
TRBJ2-2 | - | 14 | TRBV14 | - | CASSQAGITGELFF | TGTGCCAGCAGCCAAGCCGGGATAACCGGGGAGCTGTTTTTT
TRBJ2-5 | few | 16 | TRBV6-5 | - | CASSYFKLAGRETQYF | TGTGCCAGCAGTTACTTTAAGTTGGCAGGGCGGGAGACCCAGTACTTC
TRBJ2-1 | - | 13 | TRBV21-1 | - | CAGLPGVRNEQFF | TGTGCCGGCCTCCCCGGGGTTAGAAATGAGCAGTTCTTC
TRBJ2-1 | few | 13 | TRBV6-2/TRBV6-3 | - | CASSLISIDEQFF | TGTGCCAGCAGTCTCATTAGCATCGATGAGCAGTTCTTC
TRBJ1-1 | few | 13 | TRBV9 | - | CASRPFRRDQAFF | TGTGCCAGCAGGCCCTTCCGTAGGGACCAAGCTTTCTTT
TRBJ2-5 | few | 14 | TRBV9 | - | CASSVSRGYETQYF | TGTGCCAGCAGCGTGAGTAGGGGATATGAGACCCAGTACTTC
TRBJ2-7 | - | 14 | TRBV20-1 | - | CSARWDTGTYEQYF | TGCAGTGCTCGTTGGGACACTGGAACCTACGAGCAGTACTTC
TRBJ2-5 | - | 13 | TRBV5-1 | - | CASRLRGQETQYF | TGCGCCAGCAGACTGAGGGGGCAAGAGACCCAGTACTTC
TRBJ1-1 | few | 14 | TRBV6-2/TRBV6-3 | - | CASGDTDWMSEAFF | TGTGCCAGCGGCGACACGGATTGGATGAGTGAAGCTTTCTTT
TRBJ2-7 | - | 13 | TRBV12-3/TRBV12-4 | - | CASSWLDSYEQYF | TGTGCCAGCAGTTGGCTTGACTCCTACGAGCAGTACTTC
TRBJ2-2 | - | 13 | TRBV29-1 | - | CSVVVGENGELFF | TGCAGCGTTGTGGTGGGAGAAAACGGGGAGCTGTTTTTT
TRBJ2-1 | - | 16 | TRBV12-3/TRBV12-4 | TRBD2 | CASSYSLAVAYNEQFF | TGTGCCAGCAGTTATTCGCTAGCGGTTGCCTACAATGAGCAGTTCTTC
TRBJ2-1 | - | 16 | TRBV6-2/TRBV6-3 | - | CASSTRSPSSYNEQFF | TGTGCCAGCAGTACCCGAAGTCCCAGCTCCTACAATGAGCAGTTCTTC
TRBJ2-3 | - | 14 | TRBV29-1 | - | CSVVGGLGSDTQYF | TGCAGCGTTGTTGGGGGACTCGGTTCAGATACGCAGTATTTT
TRBJ2-2 | - | 16 | TRBV12-3/TRBV12-4 | TRBD2 | CASSFYSGGNTGELFF | TGTGCCAGCAGTTTTTATAGCGGGGGGAACACCGGGGAGCTGTTTTTT
TRBJ2-4 | - | 13 | TRBV12-3/TRBV12-4 | - | CASSLEDRNIQYF | TGTGCCAGCAGTTTAGAAGACAGAAACATTCAGTACTTC
TRBJ2-7 | - | 15 | TRBV2 | TRBD1 | CASSQNRDRGHEQYF | TGTGCCAGCAGTCAAAACCGGGACAGGGGACACGAGCAGTACTTC
TRBJ2-2 | - | 14 | TRBV2 | TRBD1 | CAGNRDRGLGELFF | TGTGCCGGGAACCGGGACAGGGGCCTCGGGGAGCTGTTTTTT
TRBJ2-4 | many | 13 | TRBV4-2 | - | CASSPPAKNIQYF | TGTGCCAGCAGCCCGCCGGCCAAAAACATTCAGTACTTC
TRBJ2-7 | few | 13 | TRBV6-1 | - | CASKDWTTYEQYF | TGTGCCAGCAAAGATTGGACCACCTACGAGCAGTACTTC
TRBJ2-3 | few | 16 | TRBV6-1 | TRBD1 | CASTDYDRGHTDTQYF | TGTGCCAGCACCGATTATGACAGGGGGCACACAGATACGCAGTATTTT
TRBJ2-7 | few | 13 | TRBV2 | - | CASSEGSDYEQYF | TGTGCCAGCAGTGAAGGGAGCGATTACGAGCAGTACTTC
TRBJ2-1 | - | 14 | TRBV10-3 | - | CAISEAEPYNEQFF | TGTGCCATCAGTGAAGCAGAACCCTACAATGAGCAGTTCTTC
TRBJ2-5 | few | 17 | TRBV7-2 | - | CASNKFSQGGGKETQYF | TGTGCCAGCAACAAATTCAGCCAGGGGGGGGGAAAGGAGACCCAGTACTTC
TRBJ2-7 | - | 14 | TRBV6-1 | - | CASGYVGGSYEQYF | TGTGCCAGCGGCTATGTCGGGGGATCCTACGAGCAGTACTTC
TRBJ2-7 | few | 13 | TRBV5-1 | - | CASSFRDTYEQYF | TGCGCCAGCAGCTTTAGGGATACCTACGAGCAGTACTTC
TRBJ2-4 | many | 14 | TRBV14 | TRBD2 | CASSSSGVGNIQYF | TGTGCCAGCAGCTCTAGCGGGGTCGGGAACATTCAGTACTTC
TRBJ2-1 | few | 15 | TRBV7-9 | - | CASSGALQPYNEQFF | TGTGCCAGCAGCGGGGCCCTGCAACCCTACAATGAGCAGTTCTTC
TRBJ2-4 | few | 13 | TRBV20-1 | TRBD1 | CSARVRTGNIQYF | TGCAGTGCTAGAGTGAGGACAGGGAACATTCAGTACTTC
TRBJ2-2 | once | 16 | TRBV12-3/TRBV12-4 | - | CASSLVRGPGTGELFF | TGTGCCAGCAGTTTAGTCCGGGGGCCGGGCACCGGGGAGCTGTTTTTT